This T cell receptor (beta chain) was documented in a study of blood T cell repertoires in COVID-19. As for the study in general: Sample material is recorded as cDNA or gDNA derived from T cells, B-cell-depleted T cells, or PBMCs.

In the original analysis: Cell counts per sample came from amplifying reference gene primers. TCRdb keeps only in-frame clones here, not all; method: immunoSEQ multiplex PCR. The V and J calls and clone size come from that table; D and trimming were worked out from the DNA. This sample has roughly 200,000 clones; about 86% occur once, and the top ten carry 6.2%. The CDR3 totals 16 residues. Looked up from germline, CDR1 is KGHSH and CDR2 is LQKENI. Trimming removed 3 bases from V and 8 bases from J, with 19 bases in between. Sequencing input: peripheral blood. The rearrangement uses TRBV18 and TRBJ1-4; D is perhaps TRBD1 (5 bases). The receptor comes from a man aged 60 to 69 who had recovered from COVID-19. In nucleotides, the CDR3 is TGTGCCAGCTCACCGCAACTCGGGGGAATGTGGGAAAAACTGTTTTTT. It codes for CASSPQLGGMWEKLFF.